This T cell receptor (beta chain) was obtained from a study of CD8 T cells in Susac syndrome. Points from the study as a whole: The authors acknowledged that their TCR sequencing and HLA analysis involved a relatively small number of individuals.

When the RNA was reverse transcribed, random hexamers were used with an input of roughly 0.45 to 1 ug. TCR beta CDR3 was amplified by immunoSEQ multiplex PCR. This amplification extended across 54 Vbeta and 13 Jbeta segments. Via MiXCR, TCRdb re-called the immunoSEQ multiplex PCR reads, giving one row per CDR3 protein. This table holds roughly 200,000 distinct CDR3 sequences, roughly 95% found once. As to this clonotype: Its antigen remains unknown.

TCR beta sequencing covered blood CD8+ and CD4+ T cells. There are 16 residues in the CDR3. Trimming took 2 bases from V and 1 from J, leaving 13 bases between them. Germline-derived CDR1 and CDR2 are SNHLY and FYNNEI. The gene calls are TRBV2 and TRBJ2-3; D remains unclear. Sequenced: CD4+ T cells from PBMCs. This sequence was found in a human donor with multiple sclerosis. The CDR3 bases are TGTGCCAGCAGTGAACCGGTGACCGGGCGCACAGATACGCAGTATTTT. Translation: CASSEPVTGRTDTQYF.